The present entry profiles one T cell receptor beta chain with its context. Measured with immunoSEQ multiplex PCR; TCRdb has only the in-frame clones, and not every one. This table has tens of thousands of clones, around 88% appearing once. This entry is derived from a study of PD-L1 blockade in urothelial cancer. Overall study context: Blood gave a median 141,255 T cells.

Trimming took off 4 bases at V and 3 bases at J, with 13 bases between the two ends. CDR3 length: 14 residues. Germline V gives CDR1 SGDLS, CDR2 YYNGEE. The time point was: pretreatment peripheral blood. The rearrangement joins TRBV9 to TRBJ2-5; perhaps TRBD1 as D (6 bases). The input for sequencing was PBMCs, taken around atezolizumab (anti-PD-L1) treatment. This sequence originates from a woman aged 55-70 years with urothelial cancer. CDR3 bases: TGTGCCAGCAGCCCACCACAGGGTGAAGAGACCCAGTACTTC. Translating gives CASSPPQGEETQYF.